The rows below give T cell receptor beta chains drawn from one sample of a study of PD-1 blockade in classical Hodgkin lymphoma. The data were produced by immunoSEQ multiplex PCR, yet TCRdb's version contains in-frame clones alone and is incomplete. The data hold about 97,000 clones, with roughly 88% observed a single time. The specimen comprised peripheral blood mononuclear cells (PBMCs), sampled at baseline. These receptors all stem from a human donor with classical Hodgkin lymphoma. The CDR3 runs from the conserved cysteine through the conserved F or W. A D gene is named only where the DNA matches it firmly. Where a row states a size, it is once, few, many or the class of an expanded clone; other rows omit it.

. TRBJ2-5 TRBV5-1 few TGCGCCAGCAGCTTGGAGGGTCAAGAGACCCAGTACTTC CASSLEGQETQYF
TRBD2 TRBJ2-1 TRBV7-9 once TGTGCCAGCAGCTTAGCGGCGGGAGAGTGGCAGTTCTTC CASSLAAGEWQFF
. TRBJ2-1 TRBV14 . TGTGCCAGCAGCCAAGAGAAGGGGTCCTACACGAGGTCGTTCTTC CASSQEKGSYTRSFF
TRBD1 TRBJ2-5 TRBV5-6 . TGTGCCAGCAGCCTGCTGCGACAGGGGCAGACCCAGTACTTC CASSLLRQGQTQYF
TRBD2 TRBJ2-5 TRBV10-3 . TGTGCCATCAGTGAGTTTCAGAGCCCGGGAGGGCTTACGCGAGAGACCCAGTACTTC CAISEFQSPGGLTRETQYF
TRBD2 TRBJ2-4 TRBV28 . TGTGCCAGCAGTTCCCTGGGGGGGTTAGCCAAAAACATTCAGTACTTC CASSSLGGLAKNIQYF
. TRBJ1-2 TRBV28 few TGTGCCAGCAACTCACGCTATGGCTACACCTTC CASNSRYGYTF
TRBD1 TRBJ1-2 TRBV5-1 . TGCGCCAGCAGCCCGGATGGACAGGGAAATCCTGGCTACACCTTC CASSPDGQGNPGYTF
. TRBJ2-7 TRBV4-1 . TGCGCCAGCAGCCTCGAGGGGACTTCCTACGAGCAGTACTTC CASSLEGTSYEQYF
TRBD2 TRBJ2-1 TRBV14 . TGTGCCAGCAGCCCTCTGAGGACTAGCGGGTCCTCCAATGAGCAGTTCTTC CASSPLRTSGSSNEQFF